This TCR beta chain was sequenced during a study of cytomegalovirus exposure and HLA in healthy donors. Turning to this clone: Its antigen is not identified.

General study results and limits: Because they were indistinguishable, some V segments, including TRBV6-2 and TRBV6-3, were excluded. Previously analyzed data showed that most TCR beta V segments were productive at a frequency of about 90% or about 30%. In a later analysis, productive TCRs from donors in an Asian-associated ancestry cluster reportedly carried fewer N-insertions than the cohort mean.

This CDR3 is 19 amino acids long. Researchers ran the PCR with 60 Vbeta and 13 Jbeta primers. Under the authors' procedure: A later analysis tallied 80 million or so unique TCR beta chains, some 10 million of them shared. Generated by immunoSEQ multiplex PCR, the TCRdb table keeps only in-frame clones and is missing some. Clone size and the V and J calls come from that table; the DNA yielded D and trimming. Its table records some 51,000 clones. The rearrangement joins TRBV21-1 to TRBJ2-7; the listed D gene, TRBD1, was not tested against the DNA. TRBV21-1 has pseudogene status. The sample was PBMCs. The TCR comes from a middle-aged man in good health and CMV-seropositive. The CDR3: CASSKGDRDNHPSSYEQYF. Written as DNA, the CDR3 is TGTGCCAGCAGCAAAGGGGACCGGGACAACCACCCAAGCTCCTACGAGCAGTACTTC.